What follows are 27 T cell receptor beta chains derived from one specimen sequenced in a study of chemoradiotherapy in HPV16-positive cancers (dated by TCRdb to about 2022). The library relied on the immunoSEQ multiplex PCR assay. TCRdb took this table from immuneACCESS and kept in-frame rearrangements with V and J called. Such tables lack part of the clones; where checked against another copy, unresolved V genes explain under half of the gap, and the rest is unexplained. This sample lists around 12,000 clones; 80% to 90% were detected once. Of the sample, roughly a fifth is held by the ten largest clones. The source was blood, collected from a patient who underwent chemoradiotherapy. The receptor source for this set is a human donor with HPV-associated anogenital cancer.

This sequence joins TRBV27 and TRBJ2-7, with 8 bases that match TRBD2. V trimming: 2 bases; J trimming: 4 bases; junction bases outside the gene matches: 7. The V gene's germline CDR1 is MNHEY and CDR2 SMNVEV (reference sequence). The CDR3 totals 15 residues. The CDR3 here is CASSLSGRLSYEQYF. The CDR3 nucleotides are TGTGCCAGCAGTTTAAGCGGGAGACTGAGTTACGAGCAGTACTTC.

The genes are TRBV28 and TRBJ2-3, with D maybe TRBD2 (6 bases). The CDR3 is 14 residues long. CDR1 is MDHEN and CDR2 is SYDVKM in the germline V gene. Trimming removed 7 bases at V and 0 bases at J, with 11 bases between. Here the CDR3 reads CASNLGGSTDTQYF. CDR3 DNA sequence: TGTGCCAGCAACCTGGGGGGAAGCACAGATACGCAGTATTTT.

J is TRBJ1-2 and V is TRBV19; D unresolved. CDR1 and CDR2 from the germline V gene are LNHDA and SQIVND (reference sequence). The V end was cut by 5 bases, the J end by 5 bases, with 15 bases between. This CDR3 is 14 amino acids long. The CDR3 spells CASSPRERRYGYTF. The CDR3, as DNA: TGTGCCAGTAGTCCTCGGGAACGGAGGTATGGCTACACCTTC.

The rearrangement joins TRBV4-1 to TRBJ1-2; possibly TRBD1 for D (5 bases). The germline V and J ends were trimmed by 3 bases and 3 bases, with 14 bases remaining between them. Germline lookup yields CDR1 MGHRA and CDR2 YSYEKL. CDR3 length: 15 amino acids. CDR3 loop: CASSQRSGGDYGYTF. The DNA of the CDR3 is TGCGCCAGCAGCCAGCGATCGGGGGGGGACTATGGCTACACCTTC.

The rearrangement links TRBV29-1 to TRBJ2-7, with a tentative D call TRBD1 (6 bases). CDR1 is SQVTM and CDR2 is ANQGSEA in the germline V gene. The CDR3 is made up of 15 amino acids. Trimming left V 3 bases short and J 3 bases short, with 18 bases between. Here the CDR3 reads CSVELPGDTYYEQYF. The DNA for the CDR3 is TGCAGCGTTGAGCTTCCCGGGGACACGTACTACGAGCAGTACTTC.

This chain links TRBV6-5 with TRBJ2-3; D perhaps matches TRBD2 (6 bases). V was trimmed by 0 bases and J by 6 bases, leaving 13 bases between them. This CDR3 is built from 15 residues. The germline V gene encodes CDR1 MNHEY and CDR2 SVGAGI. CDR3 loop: CASSYSTAGLDTQYF. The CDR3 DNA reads TGTGCCAGCAGTTACTCAACCGCGGGATTGGATACGCAGTATTTT.

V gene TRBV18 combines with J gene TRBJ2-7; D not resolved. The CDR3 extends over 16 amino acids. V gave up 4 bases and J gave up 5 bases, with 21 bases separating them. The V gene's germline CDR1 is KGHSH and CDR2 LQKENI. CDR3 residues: CASSRGNGVRNDEQYF. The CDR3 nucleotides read TGTGCCAGCTCACGGGGAAATGGGGTAAGGAACGACGAGCAGTACTTC.

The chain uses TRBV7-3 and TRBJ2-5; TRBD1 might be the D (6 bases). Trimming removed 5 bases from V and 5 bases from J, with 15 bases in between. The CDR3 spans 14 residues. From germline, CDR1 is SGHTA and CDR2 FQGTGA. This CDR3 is CASSPFLRGETQYF. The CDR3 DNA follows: TGTGCCAGCAGCCCTTTCTTGAGGGGGGAGACCCAGTACTTC.

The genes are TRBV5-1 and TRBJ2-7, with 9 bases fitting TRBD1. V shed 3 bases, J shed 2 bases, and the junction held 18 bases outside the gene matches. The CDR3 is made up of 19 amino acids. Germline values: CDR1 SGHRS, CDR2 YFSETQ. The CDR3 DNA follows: TGCGCCAGCAGCTCGAGCCACCGGGACAGGGACCAAGAAACCTACGAGCAGTACTTC. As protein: CASSSSHRDRDQETYEQYF.

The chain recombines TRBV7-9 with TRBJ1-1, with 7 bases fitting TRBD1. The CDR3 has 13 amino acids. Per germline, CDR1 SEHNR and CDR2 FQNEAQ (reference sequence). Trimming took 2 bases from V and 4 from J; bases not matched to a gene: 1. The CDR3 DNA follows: TGTGCCAGCAGCTTATCAGGGGGCACTGAAGCTTTCTTT. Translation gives CASSLSGGTEAFF.

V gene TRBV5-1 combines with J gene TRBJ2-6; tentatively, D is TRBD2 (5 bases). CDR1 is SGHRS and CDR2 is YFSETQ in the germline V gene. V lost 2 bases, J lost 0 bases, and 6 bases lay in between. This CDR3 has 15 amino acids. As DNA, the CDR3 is TGCGCCAGCAGCTTCGGGAACTCTGGGGCCAACGTCCTGACTTTC. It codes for CASSFGNSGANVLTF. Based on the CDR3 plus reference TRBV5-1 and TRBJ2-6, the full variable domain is KAGVTQTPRYLIKTRGQQVTLSCSPISGHRSVSWYQQTPGQGLQFLFEYFSETQRNKGNFPGRFSGRQFSNSRSEMNVSTLELGDSALYLCASSFGNSGANVLTFGAGSRLTVL.

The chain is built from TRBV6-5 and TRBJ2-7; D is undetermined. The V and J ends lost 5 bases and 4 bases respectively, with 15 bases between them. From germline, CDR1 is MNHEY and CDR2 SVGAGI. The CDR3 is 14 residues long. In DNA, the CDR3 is TGTGCCAGCAGTCTCCGGGCCGACGTTTACGAGCAGTACTTC. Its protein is CASSLRADVYEQYF.

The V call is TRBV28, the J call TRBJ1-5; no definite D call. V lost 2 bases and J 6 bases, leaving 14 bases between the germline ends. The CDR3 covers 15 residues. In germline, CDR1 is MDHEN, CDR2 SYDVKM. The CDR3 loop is CASSLRTPPGQPQHF. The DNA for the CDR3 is TGTGCCAGCAGTTTAAGGACTCCTCCCGGTCAGCCCCAGCATTTT.

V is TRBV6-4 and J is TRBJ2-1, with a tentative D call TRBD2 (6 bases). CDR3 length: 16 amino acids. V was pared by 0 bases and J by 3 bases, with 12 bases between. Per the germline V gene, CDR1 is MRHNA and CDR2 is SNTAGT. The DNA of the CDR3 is TGTGCCAGCAGTGACTCCGAGGGAGGAGACTACAATGAGCAGTTCTTC. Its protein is CASSDSEGGDYNEQFF.

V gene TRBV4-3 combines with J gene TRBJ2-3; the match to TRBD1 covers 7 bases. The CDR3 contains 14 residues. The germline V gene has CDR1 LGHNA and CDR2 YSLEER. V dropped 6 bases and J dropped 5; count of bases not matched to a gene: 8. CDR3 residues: CASSLQQGEDTQYF. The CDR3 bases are TGCGCCAGCAGTCTTCAGCAGGGGGAAGATACGCAGTATTTT.

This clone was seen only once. The CDR3 coding sequence is TGTGCCAGTAGTTCGACCTGGGCAGGGGGCGAAAATACGCAGTATTTT. Its translation is CASSSTWAGGENTQYF. The V and J genes are TRBV19 and TRBJ2-3; 8 bases are shared with TRBD1. With 5 bases clipped from V and 7 bases from J, the junction kept 14 bases outside the gene matches. Germline V gene lookup returns CDR1 LNHDA and CDR2 SQIVND (reference sequence). CDR3 length: 16 residues.

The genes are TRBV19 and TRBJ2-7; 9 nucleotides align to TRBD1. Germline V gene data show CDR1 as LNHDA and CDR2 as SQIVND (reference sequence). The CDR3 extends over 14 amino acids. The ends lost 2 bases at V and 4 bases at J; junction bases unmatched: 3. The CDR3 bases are TGTGCCAGTAGTATAACAGGGGGCTTGTACGAGCAGTACTTC. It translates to CASSITGGLYEQYF.

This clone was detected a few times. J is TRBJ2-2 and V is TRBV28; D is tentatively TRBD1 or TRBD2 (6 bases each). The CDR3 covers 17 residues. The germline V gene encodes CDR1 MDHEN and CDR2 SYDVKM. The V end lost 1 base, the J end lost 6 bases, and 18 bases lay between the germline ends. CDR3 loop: CASSLFDLQGGPGELFF. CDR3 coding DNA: TGTGCCAGCAGTTTATTCGATTTACAGGGAGGACCCGGGGAGCTGTTTTTT.

The CDR3 region has the DNA TGTGCCAGCAGCCCTAGGGCGTCTAGCGGGGGCTCCTACGAGCAGTACTTC. Translated: CASSPRASSGGSYEQYF. The chain employs TRBV7-6 and TRBJ2-7; 10 nucleotides match TRBD2. Per germline, CDR1 SGHVS and CDR2 FNYEAQ. With 5 bases clipped from V and 0 bases from J, the junction kept 10 bases outside the gene matches. The CDR3 loop spans 17 amino acids. The whole variable domain, remainder taken from reference TRBV7-6 and TRBJ2-7, is GAGVSQSPRYKVTKRGQDVALRCDPISGHVSLYWYRQALGQGPEFLTYFNYEAQQDKSGLPNDRFSAERPEGSISTLTIQRTEQRDSAMYRCASSPRASSGGSYEQYFGPGTRLTVT.

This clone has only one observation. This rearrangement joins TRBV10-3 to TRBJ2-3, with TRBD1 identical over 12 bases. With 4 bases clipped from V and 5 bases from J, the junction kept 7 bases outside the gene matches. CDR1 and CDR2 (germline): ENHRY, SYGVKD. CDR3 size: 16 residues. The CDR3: CAISAGGQGAKDTQYF. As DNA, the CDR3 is TGTGCCATCAGTGCCGGGGGACAGGGGGCGAAAGATACGCAGTATTTT.

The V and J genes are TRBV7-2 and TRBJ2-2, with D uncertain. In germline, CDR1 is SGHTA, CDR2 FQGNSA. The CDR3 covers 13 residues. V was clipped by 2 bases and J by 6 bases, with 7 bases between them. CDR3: CASSLFPPGELFF. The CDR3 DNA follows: TGTGCCAGCAGCTTATTTCCCCCCGGGGAGCTGTTTTTT.

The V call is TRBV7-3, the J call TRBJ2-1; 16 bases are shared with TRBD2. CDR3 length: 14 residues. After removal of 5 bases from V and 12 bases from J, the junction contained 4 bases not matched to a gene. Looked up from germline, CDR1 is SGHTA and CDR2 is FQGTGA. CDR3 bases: TGTGCCAGCAGCCCGGGACTAGCGGGAGGGCGGCAGTTCTTC. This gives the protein CASSPGLAGGRQFF.

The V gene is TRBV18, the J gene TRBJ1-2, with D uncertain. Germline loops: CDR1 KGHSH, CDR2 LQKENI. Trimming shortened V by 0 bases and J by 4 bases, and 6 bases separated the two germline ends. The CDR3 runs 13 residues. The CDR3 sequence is CASSPPGGYGYTF. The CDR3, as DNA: TGTGCCAGCTCACCACCCGGTGGCTATGGCTACACCTTC.

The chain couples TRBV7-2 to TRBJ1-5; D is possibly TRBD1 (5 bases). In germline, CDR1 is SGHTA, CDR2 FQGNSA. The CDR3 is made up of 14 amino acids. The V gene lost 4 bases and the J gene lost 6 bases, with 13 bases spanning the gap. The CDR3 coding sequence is TGTGCCAGCAGCTCCCAGGGTATAGGTCAGCCCCAGCATTTT. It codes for CASSSQGIGQPQHF.

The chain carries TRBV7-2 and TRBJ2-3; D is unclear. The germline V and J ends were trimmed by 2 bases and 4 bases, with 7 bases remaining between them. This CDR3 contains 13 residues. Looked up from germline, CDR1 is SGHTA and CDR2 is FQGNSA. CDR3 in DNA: TGTGCCAGCAGCTTATTCCTGGCAGATACGCAGTATTTT. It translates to CASSLFLADTQYF. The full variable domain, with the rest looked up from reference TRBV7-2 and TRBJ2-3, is GAGVSQSPSNKVTEKGKDVELRCDPISGHTALYWYRQSLGQGLEFLIYFQGNSAPDKSGLPSDRFSAERTGGSVSTLTIQRTQQEDSAVYLCASSLFLADTQYFGPGTRLTVL.

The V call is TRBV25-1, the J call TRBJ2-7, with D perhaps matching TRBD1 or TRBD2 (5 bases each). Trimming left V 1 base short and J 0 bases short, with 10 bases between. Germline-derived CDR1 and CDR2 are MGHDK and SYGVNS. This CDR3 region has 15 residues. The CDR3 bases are TGTGCCAGCAGTGAATCCGGGACGGGCTCCTACGAGCAGTACTTC. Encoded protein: CASSESGTGSYEQYF.

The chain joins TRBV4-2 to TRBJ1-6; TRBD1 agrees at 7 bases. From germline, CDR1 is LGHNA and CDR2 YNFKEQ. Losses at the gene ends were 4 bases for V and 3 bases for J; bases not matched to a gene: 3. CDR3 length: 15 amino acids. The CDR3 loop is CASSRDRDYNSPLHF. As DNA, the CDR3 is TGTGCCAGCAGCCGGGACAGAGACTATAATTCACCCCTCCACTTT.